The source of this T cell receptor beta chain is a study of T cells in Graves' hyperthyroidism and ophthalmopathy. Germline-derived CDR1 and CDR2 are LNHDA and SQIVND (reference sequence). The ends lost 3 bases at V and 1 base at J; junction bases unmatched: 9. The CDR3 length is 16 residues. TCR beta CDR3 regions were amplified from RNA. TCR CDR3 underwent first-round RT-PCR with the HTBI primer set. Each CDR3 protein gets one entry after TCRdb re-called the multiplex PCR reads with MiXCR. The sample lists around 300,000 distinct CDR3 sequences, about 14% occurring once. This clonotype was picked up a small number of times.

The chain uses TRBV19 and TRBJ2-7, with 7 bases matching TRBD1. This receptor was identified in a woman aged 25 to 45 with Graves' hyperthyroidism. The specimen sequenced was blood. The CDR3 region has the DNA TGTGCCAGTAGTATGATCAGGGGGAAGGCGTCCTACGAGCAGTACTTC. Translation: CASSMIRGKASYEQYF.